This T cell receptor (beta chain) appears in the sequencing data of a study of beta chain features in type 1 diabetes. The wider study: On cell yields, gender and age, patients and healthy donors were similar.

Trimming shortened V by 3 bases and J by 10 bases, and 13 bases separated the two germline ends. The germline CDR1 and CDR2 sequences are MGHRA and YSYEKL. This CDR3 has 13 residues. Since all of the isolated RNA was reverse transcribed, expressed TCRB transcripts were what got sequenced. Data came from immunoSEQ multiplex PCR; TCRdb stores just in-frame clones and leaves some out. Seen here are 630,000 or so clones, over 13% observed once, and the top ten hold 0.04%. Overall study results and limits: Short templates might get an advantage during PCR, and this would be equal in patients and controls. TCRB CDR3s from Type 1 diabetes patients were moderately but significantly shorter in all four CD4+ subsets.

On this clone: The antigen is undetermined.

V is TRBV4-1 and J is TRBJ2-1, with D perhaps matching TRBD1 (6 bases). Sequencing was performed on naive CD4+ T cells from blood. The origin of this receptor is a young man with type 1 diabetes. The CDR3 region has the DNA TGCGCCAGCAGCCACTCCTATCAGGGGGAGCAGTTCTTC. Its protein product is CASSHSYQGEQFF.